This T cell receptor beta chain was found in a study of cytomegalovirus exposure and HLA in healthy donors. The wider study: The study's early data release held some 85 million unique TCRs from HLA-typed donors.

A word on this clone: Its target is not known.

The PCR was carried out with 60 Vbeta primers and 13 Jbeta primers. Sequenced by immunoSEQ multiplex PCR; TCRdb stores in-frame clones only, minus some. The sample carries approximately 190,000 clones, around 86% recorded once. Germline CDR1 is SQVTM and CDR2 is ANQGSEA. Trimming removed 7 bases at V and 0 bases at J, with 16 bases between. There are 15 residues in the CDR3. The study, taken as a whole, reports: According to a later analysis, most TCR beta chains associated with CMV appeared HLA-restricted. The listing of about 150 TCR beta chains classed them as cytomegalovirus-associated. TCR beta chain V- and J-gene trimming was linked, in a later analysis, to a missense variant in DCLRE1C.

This clonotype was obtained from a man aged 35-49 years in good health and CMV-seropositive. This chain links TRBV29-1 with TRBJ2-1, with D perhaps TRBD2 (5 bases). Material for sequencing was PBMCs. CDR3 sequence (DNA): TGCAGCGCTAACTTAGGACTCAGCTCCTACAATGAGCAGTTCTTC. Its translation is CSANLGLSSYNEQFF.